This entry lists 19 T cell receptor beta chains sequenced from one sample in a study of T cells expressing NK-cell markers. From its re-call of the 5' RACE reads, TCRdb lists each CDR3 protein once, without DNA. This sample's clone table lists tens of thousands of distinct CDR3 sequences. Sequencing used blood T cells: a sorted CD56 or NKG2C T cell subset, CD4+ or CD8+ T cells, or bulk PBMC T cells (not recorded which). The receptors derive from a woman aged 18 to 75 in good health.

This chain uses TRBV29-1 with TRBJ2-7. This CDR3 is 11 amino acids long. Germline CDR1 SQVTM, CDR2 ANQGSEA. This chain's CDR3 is CSVENGYEQYF.

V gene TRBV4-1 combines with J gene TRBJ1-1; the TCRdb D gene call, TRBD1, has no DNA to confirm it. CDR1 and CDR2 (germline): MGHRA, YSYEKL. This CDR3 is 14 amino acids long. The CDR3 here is CASSQAQGDTEAFF.

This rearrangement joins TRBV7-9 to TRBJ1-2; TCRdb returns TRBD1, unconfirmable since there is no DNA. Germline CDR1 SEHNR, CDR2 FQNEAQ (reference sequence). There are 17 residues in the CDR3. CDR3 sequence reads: CASSDGYGPGANYGYTF.

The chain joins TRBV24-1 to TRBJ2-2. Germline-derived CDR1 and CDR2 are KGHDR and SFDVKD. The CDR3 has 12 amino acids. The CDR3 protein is CATSEAGGELFF.

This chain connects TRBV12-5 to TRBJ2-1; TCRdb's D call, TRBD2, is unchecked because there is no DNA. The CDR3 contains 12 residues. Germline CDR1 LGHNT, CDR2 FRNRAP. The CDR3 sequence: CASGSLINEQFF.

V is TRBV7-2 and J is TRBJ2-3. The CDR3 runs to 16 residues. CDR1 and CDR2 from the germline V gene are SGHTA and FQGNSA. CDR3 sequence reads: CASSLFSEGSTDTQYF.

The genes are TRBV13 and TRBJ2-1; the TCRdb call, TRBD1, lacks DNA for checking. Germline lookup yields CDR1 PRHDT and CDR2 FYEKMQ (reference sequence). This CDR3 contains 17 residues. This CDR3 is CASSPNRGGSSYNEQFF. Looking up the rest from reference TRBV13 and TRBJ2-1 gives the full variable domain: AAGVIQSPRHLIKEKRETATLKCYPIPRHDTVYWYQQGPGQDPQFLISFYEKMQSDKGSIPDRFSAQQFSDYHSELNMSSLELGDSALYFCASSPNRGGSSYNEQFFGPGTRLTVL.

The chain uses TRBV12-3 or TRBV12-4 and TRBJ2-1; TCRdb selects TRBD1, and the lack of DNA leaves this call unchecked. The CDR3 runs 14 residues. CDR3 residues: CASSLGQVINEQFF.

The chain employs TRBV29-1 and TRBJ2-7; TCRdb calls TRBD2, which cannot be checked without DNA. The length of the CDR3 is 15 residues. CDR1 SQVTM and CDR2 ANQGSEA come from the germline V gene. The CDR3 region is CSVELLASGTYEQYF.

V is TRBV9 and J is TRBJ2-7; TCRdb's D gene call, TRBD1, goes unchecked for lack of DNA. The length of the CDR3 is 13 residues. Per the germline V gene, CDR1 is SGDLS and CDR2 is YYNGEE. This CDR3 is CASSRGDGYEQYF.

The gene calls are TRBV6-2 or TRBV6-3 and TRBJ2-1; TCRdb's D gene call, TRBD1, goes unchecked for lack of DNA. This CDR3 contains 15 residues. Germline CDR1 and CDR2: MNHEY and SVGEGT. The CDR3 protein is CASSGGEGTYNEQFF.

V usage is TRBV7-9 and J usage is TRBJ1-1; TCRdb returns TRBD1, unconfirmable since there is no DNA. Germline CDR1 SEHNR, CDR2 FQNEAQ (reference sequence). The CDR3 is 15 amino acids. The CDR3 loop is CASSLPATEHTEAFF.

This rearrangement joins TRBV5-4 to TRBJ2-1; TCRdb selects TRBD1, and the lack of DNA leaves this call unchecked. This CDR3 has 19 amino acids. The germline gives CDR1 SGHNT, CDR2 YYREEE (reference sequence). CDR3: CASSLVFRVDPRAHNEQFF.

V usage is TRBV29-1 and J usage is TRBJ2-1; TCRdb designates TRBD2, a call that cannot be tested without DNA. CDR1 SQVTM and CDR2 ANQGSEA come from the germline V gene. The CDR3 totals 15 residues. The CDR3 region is CSVPGLARGANEQFF.

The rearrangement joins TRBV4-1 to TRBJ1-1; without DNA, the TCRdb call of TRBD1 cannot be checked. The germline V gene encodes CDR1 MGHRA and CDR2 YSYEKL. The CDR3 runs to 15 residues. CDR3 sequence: CASSQEAGLNTEAFF.

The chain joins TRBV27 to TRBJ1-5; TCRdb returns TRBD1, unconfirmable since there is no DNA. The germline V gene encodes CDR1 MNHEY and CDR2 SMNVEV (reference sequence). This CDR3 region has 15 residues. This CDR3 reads CASSFYAGVSQPQHF.

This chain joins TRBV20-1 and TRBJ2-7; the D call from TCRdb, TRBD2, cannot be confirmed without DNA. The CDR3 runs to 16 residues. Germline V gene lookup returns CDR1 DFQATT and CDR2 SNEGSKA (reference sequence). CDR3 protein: CSAPPGLAGELDEQYF.

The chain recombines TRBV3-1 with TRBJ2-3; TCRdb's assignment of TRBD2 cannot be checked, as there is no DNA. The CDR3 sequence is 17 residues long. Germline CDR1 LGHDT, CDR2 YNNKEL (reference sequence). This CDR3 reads CASSQGYGGRATDTQYF.

This chain's CDR3 is CASSLVAGPQREQFF. The chain joins TRBV5-1 to TRBJ2-1; TCRdb reports TRBD1, a call that lacks DNA to check it against. The CDR3 spans 15 residues. Germline-derived CDR1 and CDR2 are SGHRS and YFSETQ.